This section outlines one TCR beta chain sequence together with its context. The sample comes from a study of blood T cell repertoires in COVID-19. Across the whole study: The analysed material was cDNA or gDNA that came from T cells, B-cell-depleted T cells, or PBMCs.

The germline V gene encodes CDR1 SEHNR and CDR2 FQNEAQ (reference sequence). Trimming removed 5 bases at V and 1 base at J, with 8 bases between. The CDR3 loop spans 13 amino acids. While infection was still active, Seattle patients were enrolled and then followed longitudinally. The authors' processing: Amplification of reference gene primers was used by the study to estimate nucleated cell counts. TCRdb's copy holds only in-frame clones and misses some; the assay was immunoSEQ multiplex PCR. V and J calls plus clone size are reproduced from that table; the DNA served to infer D and trimming. This table holds hundreds of thousands of clones, 75% to 85% found once.

Input material: peripheral blood. The rearrangement joins TRBV7-9 to TRBJ2-5; weak D call: TRBD2 (5 bases). This TCR was sampled from a woman under 40 with COVID-19, enrolled during active disease. The CDR3 sequence is CASSPTTQETQYF. DNA of the CDR3: TGTGCCAGCAGCCCGACTACCCAAGAGACCCAGTACTTC.